These T cell receptor beta chains were read from a single sample in a study of OX40 agonist ivuxolimab in advanced cancers. The method was immunoSEQ multiplex PCR; TCRdb's version includes in-frame clones alone and lacks a portion of them. The sample shows some 79,000 clones, 92% of them seen only once. Material: CD4+ or CD8+ T cells sorted from blood, obtained in a trial of the OX40 agonist ivuxolimab. These receptors all stem from an adult with an advanced solid tumor such as melanoma, head and neck, liver or kidney cancer. The CDR3 runs from the conserved cysteine through the conserved F or W. The order of the fields is D gene, J gene, V gene, clone size, CDR3 DNA, CDR3 protein. A D gene is named only where the DNA matches it firmly. Expanded clones are given a class, and other clones once, few, many or no size at all.

d_gene: NA; j_gene: TRBJ1-1; v_gene: TRBV14; abundance: NA; CDR3nt: TGTGCCAGCAGCCCCGTCTTTCTCCGGGACACTGAAGCTTTCTTT; CDR3aa: CASSPVFLRDTEAFF
d_gene: NA; j_gene: TRBJ2-1; v_gene: TRBV9; abundance: NA; CDR3nt: TGTGCCAGCAGCCCCCAAGAGGGCAGCAATGAGCAGTTCTTC; CDR3aa: CASSPQEGSNEQFF
d_gene: NA; j_gene: TRBJ2-3; v_gene: TRBV15; abundance: NA; CDR3nt: TGTGCCACCAGCTCTACCGGACAGAGCACAGATACGCAGTATTTT; CDR3aa: CATSSTGQSTDTQYF
d_gene: TRBD1; j_gene: TRBJ1-5; v_gene: TRBV5-1; abundance: NA; CDR3nt: TGCGCCAGCAGCTTGGATCAGGGGGGTCAGCCCCAGCATTTT; CDR3aa: CASSLDQGGQPQHF
d_gene: NA; j_gene: TRBJ2-4; v_gene: TRBV2; abundance: once; CDR3nt: TGTGCCAGCAGTGTATTCGCGGGGATAGCCAAAAACATTCAGTACTTC; CDR3aa: CASSVFAGIAKNIQYF
d_gene: TRBD2; j_gene: TRBJ2-2; v_gene: TRBV19; abundance: NA; CDR3nt: TGTGCCAGTAGTATCTGGGCGACTAGCCGTACAGGCGGGGAGCTGTTTTTT; CDR3aa: CASSIWATSRTGGELFF
d_gene: TRBD1; j_gene: TRBJ2-5; v_gene: TRBV19; abundance: NA; CDR3nt: TGTGCCAGTAGCCCGGGACAGGGGTCTACTACCCAGTACTTC; CDR3aa: CASSPGQGSTTQYF
d_gene: NA; j_gene: TRBJ1-1; v_gene: TRBV4-1; abundance: once; CDR3nt: TGCGCCAGCAGCCAAGAGGTAACATTAGGCGAAGCTTTCTTT; CDR3aa: CASSQEVTLGEAFF
d_gene: TRBD1; j_gene: TRBJ1-1; v_gene: TRBV30; abundance: few; CDR3nt: TGTGCCTGTTCACAGGGGGCGGGCACTGAAGCTTTCTTT; CDR3aa: CACSQGAGTEAFF
d_gene: NA; j_gene: TRBJ1-3; v_gene: TRBV19; abundance: once; CDR3nt: TGTGCCAGTAGTATCGGAGACAAGGCTGGAAACACCATATATTTT; CDR3aa: CASSIGDKAGNTIYF
d_gene: NA; j_gene: TRBJ1-5; v_gene: TRBV6-5; abundance: NA; CDR3nt: TGTGCCAGCAGTTACGACGGGGGCAGCAATCAGCCCCAGCATTTT; CDR3aa: CASSYDGGSNQPQHF
d_gene: TRBD2; j_gene: TRBJ2-5; v_gene: TRBV7-2; abundance: NA; CDR3nt: TGTGCCAGCAGCGTGGGACTAGACCAAGAGACCCAGTACTTC; CDR3aa: CASSVGLDQETQYF
d_gene: TRBD2; j_gene: TRBJ2-4; v_gene: TRBV7-9; abundance: NA; CDR3nt: TGTGCCAGCAGCTTAGGGGCTAGCGGCAAAAACATTCAGTACTTC; CDR3aa: CASSLGASGKNIQYF
d_gene: NA; j_gene: TRBJ2-1; v_gene: TRBV27; abundance: NA; CDR3nt: TGTGCCAGCAGTTTGGGTTACTTTAATTACAATGAGCAGTTCTTC; CDR3aa: CASSLGYFNYNEQFF
d_gene: NA; j_gene: TRBJ1-3; v_gene: TRBV5-4; abundance: NA; CDR3nt: TGTGCCAGCAGCACTGAAGGGTCTTGGATTGGAAACACCATATATTTT; CDR3aa: CASSTEGSWIGNTIYF
d_gene: NA; j_gene: TRBJ2-1; v_gene: TRBV10-3; abundance: NA; CDR3nt: TGTGCCATCAGTGAGGGTCTGAATGAGCAGTTCTTC; CDR3aa: CAISEGLNEQFF
d_gene: NA; j_gene: TRBJ2-7; v_gene: TRBV10-2; abundance: NA; CDR3nt: TGCGCCAGCAGTGATTGGGGTCAACCCTACGAGCAGTACTTC; CDR3aa: CASSDWGQPYEQYF
d_gene: NA; j_gene: TRBJ1-2; v_gene: TRBV18; abundance: NA; CDR3nt: TGTGCCAGCTCACCATCTGATCAGGCAGAAGGTGGCTACACCTTC; CDR3aa: CASSPSDQAEGGYTF
d_gene: TRBD1; j_gene: TRBJ1-1; v_gene: TRBV2; abundance: NA; CDR3nt: TGTGCCAGAACCAGGGGGTGGAACACTGAAGCTTTCTTT; CDR3aa: CARTRGWNTEAFF
d_gene: TRBD2; j_gene: TRBJ2-3; v_gene: TRBV6-5; abundance: NA; CDR3nt: TGTGCCAGCAGTTATCTAGCGGACACAGATACGCAGTATTTT; CDR3aa: CASSYLADTDTQYF
d_gene: TRBD1; j_gene: TRBJ2-5; v_gene: TRBV15; abundance: NA; CDR3nt: TGTGCCACCAGCAGAGGGGGGACAGCCAAGAGGACCCAGTACTTC; CDR3aa: CATSRGGTAKRTQYF